The clone carrying this TCR beta chain showed up just a few times. Antigen unknown. CDR3 length: 19 amino acids. V shed 4 bases, J shed 1 base, and the junction held 11 bases outside the gene matches. Germline lookup yields CDR1 LGHNA and CDR2 YNFKEQ. A single record per CDR3 protein comes from TCRdb applying MiXCR to the 5' RACE reads. The table includes roughly 300,000 distinct CDR3 sequences, approximately 13% detected once. This sample was included in a study of T-cell memory formation after mild COVID-19. General observations from the study: Clones contracting across day 15 to 85 had a balanced CD4/CD8 profile; later expanding clones leaned CD4+.

The source material was PBMCs or a T cell subset sorted from them (not recorded which). This sequence was found in a man in his late teens or twenties who had mild COVID-19 (a few samples of this study predate the infection). Cell type and time point are not known. The V and J genes are TRBV4-2 and TRBJ2-3; 13 nucleotides match TRBD2. In nucleotides, the CDR3 is TGTGCCAGCAGCCCTTACACTAGCGGGGGGGGCTATGGCACAGATACGCAGTATTTT. It codes for CASSPYTSGGGYGTDTQYF.